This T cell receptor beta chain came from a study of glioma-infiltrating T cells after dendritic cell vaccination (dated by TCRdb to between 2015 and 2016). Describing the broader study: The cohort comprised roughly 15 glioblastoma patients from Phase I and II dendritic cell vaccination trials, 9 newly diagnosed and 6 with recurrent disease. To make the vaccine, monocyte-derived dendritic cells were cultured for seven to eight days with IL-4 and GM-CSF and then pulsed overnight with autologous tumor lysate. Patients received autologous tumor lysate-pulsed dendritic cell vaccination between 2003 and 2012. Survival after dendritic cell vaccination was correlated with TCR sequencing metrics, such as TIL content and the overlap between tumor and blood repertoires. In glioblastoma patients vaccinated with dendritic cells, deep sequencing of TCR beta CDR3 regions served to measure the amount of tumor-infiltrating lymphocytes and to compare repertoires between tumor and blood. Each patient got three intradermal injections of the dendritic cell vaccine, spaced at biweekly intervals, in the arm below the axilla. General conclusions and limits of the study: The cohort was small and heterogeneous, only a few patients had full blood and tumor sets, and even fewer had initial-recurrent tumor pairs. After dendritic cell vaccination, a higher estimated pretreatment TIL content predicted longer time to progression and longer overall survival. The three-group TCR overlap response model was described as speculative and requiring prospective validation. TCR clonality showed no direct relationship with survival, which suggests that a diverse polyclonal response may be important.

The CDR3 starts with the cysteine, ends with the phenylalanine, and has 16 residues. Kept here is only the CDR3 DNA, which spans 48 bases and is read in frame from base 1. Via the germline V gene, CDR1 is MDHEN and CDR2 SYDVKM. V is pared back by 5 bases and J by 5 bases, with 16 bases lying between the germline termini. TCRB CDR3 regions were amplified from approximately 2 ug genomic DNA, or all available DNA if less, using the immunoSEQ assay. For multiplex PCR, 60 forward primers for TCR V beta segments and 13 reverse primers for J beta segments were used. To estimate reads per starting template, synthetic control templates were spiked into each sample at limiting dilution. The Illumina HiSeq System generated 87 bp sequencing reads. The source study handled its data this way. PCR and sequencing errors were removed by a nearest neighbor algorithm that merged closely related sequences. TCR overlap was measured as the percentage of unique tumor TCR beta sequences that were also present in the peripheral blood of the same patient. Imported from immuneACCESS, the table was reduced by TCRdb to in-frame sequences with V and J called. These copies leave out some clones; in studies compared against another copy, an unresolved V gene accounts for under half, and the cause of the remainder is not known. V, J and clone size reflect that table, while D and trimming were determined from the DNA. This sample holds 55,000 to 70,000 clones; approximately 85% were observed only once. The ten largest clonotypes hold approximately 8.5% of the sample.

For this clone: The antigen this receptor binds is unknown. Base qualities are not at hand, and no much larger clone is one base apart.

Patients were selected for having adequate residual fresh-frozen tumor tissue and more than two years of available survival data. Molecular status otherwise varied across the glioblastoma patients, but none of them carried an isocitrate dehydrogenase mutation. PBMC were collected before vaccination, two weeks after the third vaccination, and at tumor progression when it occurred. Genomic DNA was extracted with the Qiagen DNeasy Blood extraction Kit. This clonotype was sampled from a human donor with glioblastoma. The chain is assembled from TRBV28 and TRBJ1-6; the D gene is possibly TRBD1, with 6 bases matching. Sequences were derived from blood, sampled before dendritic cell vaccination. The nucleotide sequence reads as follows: TGTGCCAGCAGTCGGACAGCTTTTGACCATAATTCACCCCTCCACTTT. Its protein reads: CASSRTAFDHNSPLHF.